The next 6 T cell receptor beta chains were all read from a single sample in a study of OX40 agonist ivuxolimab in advanced cancers. Clones were read by immunoSEQ multiplex PCR, and TCRdb kept only the in-frame ones, dropping some. Of under 50,000 clones in the sample, around 85% were seen once. Source: CD4+ or CD8+ T cells sorted from blood, taken in a trial of the OX40 agonist ivuxolimab. The receptors come from an adult with an advanced solid tumor such as melanoma, head and neck, liver or kidney cancer.

CDR3 in amino acids: CASSQVFVFRQPQHF. The DNA of the CDR3 is TGCGCCAGCAGCCAAGTTTTTGTTTTTCGTCAGCCCCAGCATTTT. The chain joins TRBV4-1 to TRBJ1-5; D gene uncertain. CDR1 MGHRA and CDR2 YSYEKL come from the germline V gene. This CDR3 comprises 15 residues. The germline V and J ends were trimmed by 1 base and 6 bases, with 13 bases remaining between them.

The V gene is TRBV10-2, the J gene TRBJ1-3, with D unresolved. Trimming took 7 bases from V and 0 from J, leaving 13 bases between them. This CDR3 contains 15 residues. Germline V lookup: CDR1 WSHSY, CDR2 SAAADI. The CDR3 is CASKMDGSSGNTIYF. CDR3 coding DNA: TGCGCCAGCAAGATGGACGGAAGCTCTGGAAACACCATATATTTT.

The rearrangement joins TRBV19 to TRBJ1-5; D may be TRBD1 (5 bases). CDR3 length: 14 amino acids. Germline CDR1 LNHDA, CDR2 SQIVND (reference sequence). Trimming cost V 10 bases and J 5 bases, with 18 bases left between them. Written as DNA, the CDR3 is TGTGCCACCCGAGCAGTCGACAGTTATCAGCCCCAGCATTTT. Its translation: CATRAVDSYQPQHF.

The chain carries TRBV28 and TRBJ2-1; 10 bases are shared with TRBD1. V trimming: 2 bases; J trimming: 5 bases; junction bases outside the gene matches: 3. Germline-derived CDR1 and CDR2 are MDHEN and SYDVKM. This CDR3 region has 15 residues. CDR3 sequence reads: CASSLDRGHDNEQFF. In nucleotides, the CDR3 is TGTGCCAGCAGTTTAGACAGGGGGCACGACAATGAGCAGTTCTTC. Full variable domain (missing parts from reference TRBV28 and TRBJ2-1): DVKVTQSSRYLVKRTGEKVFLECVQDMDHENMFWYRQDPGLGLRLIYFSYDVKMKEKGDIPEGYSVSREKKERFSLILESASTNQTSMYLCASSLDRGHDNEQFFGPGTRLTVL.

The gene calls are TRBV14 and TRBJ2-4; D is possibly TRBD2 (5 bases). There are 13 residues in the CDR3. V was pared by 0 bases and J by 11 bases, with 11 bases between. Germline loops: CDR1 SGHDN, CDR2 FVKESK. The CDR3 here is CASSQDRAGVQYF. Written as DNA, the CDR3 is TGTGCCAGCAGCCAAGATCGGGCGGGTGTTCAGTACTTC. The full variable domain, with the rest looked up from reference TRBV14 and TRBJ2-4, is EAGVTQFPSHSVIEKGQTVTLRCDPISGHDNLYWYRRVMGKEIKFLLHFVKESKQDESGMPNNRFLAERTGGTYSTLKVQPAELEDSGVYFCASSQDRAGVQYFGAGTRLSVL.

V usage is TRBV29-1 and J usage is TRBJ2-1, with 9 nucleotides matching TRBD2. Losses at the gene ends were 5 bases for V and 4 bases for J; bases not matched to a gene: 18. The germline CDR1 and CDR2 sequences are SQVTM and ANQGSEA. This CDR3 is built from 18 residues. The CDR3 here is CSVLGNSGSSSGYNEQFF. The CDR3 DNA follows: TGCAGCGTTTTAGGCAATAGCGGGAGTAGCTCGGGATACAATGAGCAGTTCTTC.